This T cell receptor (beta chain) appears in the sequencing data of a study of cytomegalovirus exposure and HLA in healthy donors. The study, taken as a whole, reports: Through in vitro validation, three CMV-associated chains were shown to be specific for CMV antigens. Later work associated roughly 17,000 TCR beta sequences with HLA alleles at 0.05 false discovery rate.

Trimming took 5 bases from V and 4 from J, leaving 11 bases between them. Looked up from germline, CDR1 is SGHTA and CDR2 is FQGNSA. The CDR3 sequence is 13 residues long. This clone has a handful of counts. The antigen is not known. It was with 60 Vbeta and 13 Jbeta primers that the PCR ran. In the original analysis: Per a later analysis, the number of unique TCR beta chains was some 75 million, of which 9 million to 14 million were shared. Data came from immunoSEQ multiplex PCR; TCRdb stores just in-frame clones and leaves some out. The V and J calls and clone size were taken over from that table, and D and trimming were inferred from the DNA. The table shows about 100,000 clones, with about 75% occurring only once. This cohort consisted of healthy bone marrow donors.

The chain recombines TRBV7-2 with TRBJ1-1; D gene ambiguous. The TCR was taken from a male donor in good health and CMV-seropositive. Sequenced sample: PBMCs. The CDR3 region has the DNA TGTGCCAGCAGCGGGGAGTTGGGCACTGAAGCTTTCTTT. This encodes CASSGELGTEAFF.